Listed here are 7 T cell receptor beta chains from one sample, sequenced in a study of blood T cell repertoires in COVID-19 (dated by TCRdb to 2020 to 2022). Receptor libraries were prepared by the immunoSEQ multiplex PCR assay. TCRdb holds this immuneACCESS table with in-frame rearrangements only. Some clones are missing; in checked studies, unresolved V genes explain under half, and the rest has no known cause. The sample table lists around 260,000 clones, roughly 90% of them with a count of one. 4% of the sample belongs to the ten largest clones. Sequencing was done on a sample of peripheral blood. The receptors here all came from a man in his fifties or sixties who had recovered from COVID-19.

This sequence joins TRBV19 and TRBJ2-5; D gene ambiguous. This CDR3 has 12 amino acids. Germline assignment: CDR1 LNHDA and CDR2 SQIVND (reference sequence). Trimming removed 4 bases from V and 5 bases from J, with 8 bases in between. The CDR3 nucleotides are TGTGCCAGTAGTACCCGCCGGGAGACCCAGTACTTC. Protein sequence: CASSTRRETQYF.

This clone has a handful of counts. CDR3 sequence (DNA): TGCGCCAGCAGCCTCCTAGCGGGGGGAAGTCAGTACGAGCAGTACTTC. Translated: CASSLLAGGSQYEQYF. The gene calls are TRBV5-1 and TRBJ2-7; TRBD2 agrees at 11 bases. The CDR3 consists of 16 residues. V shed 4 bases and J 4 bases; nucleotides not matched to a gene: 10. Germline assignment: CDR1 SGHRS and CDR2 YFSETQ.

The chain employs TRBV3-1 (or the pseudogene TRBV3-2) and TRBJ1-1; no clear D. The CDR3 is made up of 13 amino acids. V lost 1 base and J 0 bases, leaving 3 bases between the germline ends. Germline CDR1 reads LGHDT; CDR2 reads YNNKEL (reference sequence). In DNA, the CDR3 is TGTGCCAGCAGCCAAGTATTGAACACTGAAGCTTTCTTT. Translating it yields CASSQVLNTEAFF.

The chain joins TRBV5-1 to TRBJ1-4; no definite D call. Germline V gives CDR1 SGHRS, CDR2 YFSETQ. This CDR3 is built from 14 residues. The V gene lost 4 bases and the J gene lost 6 bases, with 13 bases spanning the gap. CDR3 sequence (DNA): TGCGCCAGCAGCAACGACCCCGGGGATGAAAAACTGTTTTTT. This codes for CASSNDPGDEKLFF.

This rearrangement joins TRBV5-1 to TRBJ1-5; TRBD1 agrees at 8 bases. The junction had 7 bases not matched to a gene; V was cut back by 4 bases and J by 7 bases. This CDR3 comprises 14 residues. The germline gives CDR1 SGHRS, CDR2 YFSETQ. The CDR3 loop is CASSTGQGSQPQHF. DNA of the CDR3: TGCGCCAGCAGCACCGGACAGGGATCCCAGCCCCAGCATTTT.

This clone was detected only a few times. V and J are TRBV24-1 and TRBJ2-4; TRBD2 might be the D (6 bases). The CDR3 is 16 residues long. Germline V gene lookup returns CDR1 KGHDR and CDR2 SFDVKD. V was trimmed by 2 bases and J by 1 base, leaving 11 bases between them. CDR3 region: CATSDSVSGAKNIQYF. The CDR3, as DNA: TGTGCCACCAGTGATTCTGTGAGCGGGGCCAAAAACATTCAGTACTTC.

The rearrangement uses TRBV3-1 (or the pseudogene TRBV3-2) and TRBJ2-1; 9 nucleotides align to TRBD2. Losses at the gene ends were 0 bases for V and 8 bases for J; bases not matched to a gene: 5. The CDR3 is 15 residues long. Germline V gene data show CDR1 as LGHDT and CDR2 as YNNKEL (reference sequence). Written as DNA, the CDR3 is TGTGCCAGCAGCCAAGATCTAGCGGGGATATATGAGCAGTTCTTC. Translating gives CASSQDLAGIYEQFF.